These T cell receptor beta chains were read from a single sample in a study of cytomegalovirus exposure and HLA in healthy donors. The protocol was immunoSEQ multiplex PCR, while the TCRdb copy is restricted to in-frame clones and leaves out a portion. The sample gives 110,000 or so clones, around 86% of which show up once; 6.9% is in the top ten. Sequencing used PBMCs. The origin of the receptors is a man aged 30-40 years in good health and CMV-seropositive. Each CDR3 is given with its conserved first and last residue. Fields, in order: CDR3 protein, J gene, V gene.

CDR3: CSARRAVTDTQYF; J: TRBJ2-3; V: TRBV29-1
CDR3: CASNWAAQETQYF; J: TRBJ2-5; V: TRBV5-5
CDR3: CASSLAGTGTQETQYF; J: TRBJ2-5; V: TRBV5-6
CDR3: CSTMRALYGYTF; J: TRBJ1-2; V: TRBV29-1
CDR3: CASSLFRGNTEAFF; J: TRBJ1-1; V: TRBV28
CDR3: CASSQAPRGRANIQYF; J: TRBJ2-4; V: TRBV4-1
CDR3: CASSWRGLLGNEQFF; J: TRBJ2-1; V: TRBV5-4
CDR3: CASSLGWGRTDTQYF; J: TRBJ2-3; V: TRBV27
CDR3: CASSLGPEQFF; J: TRBJ2-1; V: TRBV5-1
CDR3: CASSQVAGSTDTQYF; J: TRBJ2-3; V: TRBV4-3
CDR3: CASQGSLQETQYF; J: TRBJ2-5; V: TRBV6-5